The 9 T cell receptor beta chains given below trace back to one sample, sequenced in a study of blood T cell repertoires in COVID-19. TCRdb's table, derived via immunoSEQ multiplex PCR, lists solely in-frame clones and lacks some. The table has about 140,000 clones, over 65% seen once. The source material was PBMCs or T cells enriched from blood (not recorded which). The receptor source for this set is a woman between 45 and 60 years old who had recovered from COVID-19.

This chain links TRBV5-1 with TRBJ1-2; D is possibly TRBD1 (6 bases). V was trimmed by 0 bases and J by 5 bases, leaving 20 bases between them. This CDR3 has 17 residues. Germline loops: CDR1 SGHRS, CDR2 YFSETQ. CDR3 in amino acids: CASSLDSQTGQAYGYTF. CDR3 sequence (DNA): TGCGCCAGCAGCTTGGATAGCCAGACAGGTCAGGCATATGGCTACACCTTC.

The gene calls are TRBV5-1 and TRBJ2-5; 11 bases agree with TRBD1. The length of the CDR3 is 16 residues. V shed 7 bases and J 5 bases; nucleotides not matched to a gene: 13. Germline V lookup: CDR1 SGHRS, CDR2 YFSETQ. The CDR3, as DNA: TGCGCCAGCCGCTACGACGGACAGGGGGCCACGGAGACCCAGTACTTC. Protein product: CASRYDGQGATETQYF.

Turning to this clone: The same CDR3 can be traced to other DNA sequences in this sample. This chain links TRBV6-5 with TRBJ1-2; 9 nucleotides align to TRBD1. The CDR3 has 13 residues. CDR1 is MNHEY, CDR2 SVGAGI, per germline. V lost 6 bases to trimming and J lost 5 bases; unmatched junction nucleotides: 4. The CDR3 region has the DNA TGTGCCAGCAGAGCGACAGGGGGGTATGGCTACACCTTC. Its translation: CASRATGGYGYTF.

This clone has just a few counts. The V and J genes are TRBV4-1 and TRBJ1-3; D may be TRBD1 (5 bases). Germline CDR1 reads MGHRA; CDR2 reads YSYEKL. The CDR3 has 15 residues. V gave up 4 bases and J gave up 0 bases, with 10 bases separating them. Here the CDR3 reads CASSLRADSGNTIYF. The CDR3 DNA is TGCGCCAGCAGCCTCAGGGCGGACTCTGGAAACACCATATATTTT.

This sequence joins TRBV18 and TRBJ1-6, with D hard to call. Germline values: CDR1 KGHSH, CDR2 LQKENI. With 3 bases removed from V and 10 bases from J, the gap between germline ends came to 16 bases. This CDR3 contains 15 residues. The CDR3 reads CASSPSTGSGSPLHF. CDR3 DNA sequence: TGTGCCAGCTCACCGTCAACGGGGTCCGGGTCACCCCTCCACTTT.

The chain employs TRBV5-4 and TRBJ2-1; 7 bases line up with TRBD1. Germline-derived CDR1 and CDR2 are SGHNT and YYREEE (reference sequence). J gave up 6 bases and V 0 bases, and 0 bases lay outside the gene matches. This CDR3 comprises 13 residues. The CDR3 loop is CASSLDRGNEQFF. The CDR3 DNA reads TGTGCCAGCAGCTTGGACAGGGGCAATGAGCAGTTCTTC.

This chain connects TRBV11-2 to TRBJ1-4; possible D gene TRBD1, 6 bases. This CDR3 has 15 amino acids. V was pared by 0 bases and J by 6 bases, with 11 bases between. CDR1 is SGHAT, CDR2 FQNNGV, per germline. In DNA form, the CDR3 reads TGTGCCAGCAGCTTAGATGGACAGTGGCATGAAAAACTGTTTTTT. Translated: CASSLDGQWHEKLFF.

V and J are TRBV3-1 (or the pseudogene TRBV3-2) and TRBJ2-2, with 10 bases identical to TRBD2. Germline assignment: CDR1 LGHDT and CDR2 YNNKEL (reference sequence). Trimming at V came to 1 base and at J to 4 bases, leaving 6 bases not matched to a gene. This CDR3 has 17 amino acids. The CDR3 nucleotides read TGTGCCAGCAGCCAAGTAAGCGGGGGGGCCCCCACCGGGGAGCTGTTTTTT. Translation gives CASSQVSGGAPTGELFF.

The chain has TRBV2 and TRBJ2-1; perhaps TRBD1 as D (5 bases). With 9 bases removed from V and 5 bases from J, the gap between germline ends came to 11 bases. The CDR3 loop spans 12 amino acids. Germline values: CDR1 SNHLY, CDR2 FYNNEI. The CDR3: CASTTDNNEQFF. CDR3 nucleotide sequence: TGTGCCAGTACGACAGATAACAATGAGCAGTTCTTC.